The rows below give T cell receptor beta chains drawn from one sample of a study of beta chain features in type 1 diabetes. Libraries were prepared by immunoSEQ multiplex PCR; TCRdb keeps only in-frame clonotypes and omits some of them. The sample yields 37,000 or so clones, around 48% seen once. The specimen sequenced was central memory CD4+ T cells from blood. These TCRs come from a young woman in good health. Each CDR3 is given with its conserved first and last residue. A D gene is named only where the DNA matches it firmly. Size values are once, few and many counts, or a class for expanded clones, and some rows have none.

CDR3 DNA: TGCGCCAGCAGCTTGGACCGGGGTAGCTCCTACGAGCAGTACTTC; CDR3 protein: CASSLDRGSSYEQYF; clone size: NA; V gene: TRBV5-1; D gene: NA; J gene: TRBJ2-7
CDR3 DNA: TGTGCCAGCAGCGCTGATGCCCGGGGGGCTTGGGATGGCTACACCTTC; CDR3 protein: CASSADARGAWDGYTF; clone size: once; V gene: TRBV9; D gene: NA; J gene: TRBJ1-2
CDR3 DNA: TGTGCCAGCAGTGATAAGACAGCTGGGGCCAACGTCCTGACTTTC; CDR3 protein: CASSDKTAGANVLTF; clone size: few; V gene: TRBV6-1; D gene: NA; J gene: TRBJ2-6
CDR3 DNA: TGTGCCAGCAGTGCGGACGGGAGAAACAATGAGCAGTTCTTC; CDR3 protein: CASSADGRNNEQFF; clone size: NA; V gene: TRBV6-1; D gene: NA; J gene: TRBJ2-1
CDR3 DNA: TGTGCCAGCAGCATCTACTTGACAGGGGATGAGCAGTTCTTC; CDR3 protein: CASSIYLTGDEQFF; clone size: NA; V gene: TRBV7-2; D gene: TRBD1; J gene: TRBJ2-1
CDR3 DNA: TGTGCCAGCAGCTCATATACCGTTACAGGGGAAGCTTTCTTT; CDR3 protein: CASSSYTVTGEAFF; clone size: NA; V gene: TRBV11-1; D gene: NA; J gene: TRBJ1-1
CDR3 DNA: TGTGCCAGCAGTGATCACAGGGGGCCGAACACTGAAGCTTTCTTT; CDR3 protein: CASSDHRGPNTEAFF; clone size: few; V gene: TRBV2; D gene: TRBD1; J gene: TRBJ1-1
CDR3 DNA: TGCAGCGTTGACCGGGCAGGGGGCACCCAGTACTTC; CDR3 protein: CSVDRAGGTQYF; clone size: few; V gene: TRBV29-1; D gene: TRBD1; J gene: TRBJ2-5
CDR3 DNA: TGTGCCAGCAGTGATAACTCGGGGGGGGCTAATTCACCCCTCCACTTT; CDR3 protein: CASSDNSGGANSPLHF; clone size: NA; V gene: TRBV25-1; D gene: NA; J gene: TRBJ1-6
CDR3 DNA: TGTGCCAGCAGCTTAGGAACATCGACAGGTGCCTACGAGCAGTACTTC; CDR3 protein: CASSLGTSTGAYEQYF; clone size: NA; V gene: TRBV7-8; D gene: NA; J gene: TRBJ2-7
CDR3 DNA: TGTGCCAGCAGCTTGAGGCGGACACTCAGGGAGACCCAGTACTTC; CDR3 protein: CASSLRRTLRETQYF; clone size: few; V gene: TRBV11-2; D gene: NA; J gene: TRBJ2-5
CDR3 DNA: TGTGCCTGGAAAACGTGGACAGCAACTAATGAAAAACTGTTTTTT; CDR3 protein: CAWKTWTATNEKLFF; clone size: few; V gene: TRBV30; D gene: NA; J gene: TRBJ1-4
CDR3 DNA: TGTGCCAGCCACCTCGTTGGACAGGGGTATGGCTACACCTTC; CDR3 protein: CASHLVGQGYGYTF; clone size: once; V gene: TRBV5-4; D gene: TRBD1; J gene: TRBJ1-2
CDR3 DNA: TGTGCCAGTGCCACCAGGGCAAACGAGCAGTACTTC; CDR3 protein: CASATRANEQYF; clone size: NA; V gene: TRBV28; D gene: NA; J gene: TRBJ2-7
CDR3 DNA: TGCAGCGTTAACAGGGGGCGCGACTATGGCTACACCTTC; CDR3 protein: CSVNRGRDYGYTF; clone size: NA; V gene: TRBV29-1; D gene: TRBD1; J gene: TRBJ1-2
CDR3 DNA: TGTGCCAGCAGTCCCGGCCCAGGCCGTGAAGCTTTCTTT; CDR3 protein: CASSPGPGREAFF; clone size: once; V gene: TRBV11-3; D gene: NA; J gene: TRBJ1-1
CDR3 DNA: TGTGCCAGCAGTCCTATTGCCCGACAGGGAAGGGGGTACGAGCAGTACTTC; CDR3 protein: CASSPIARQGRGYEQYF; clone size: NA; V gene: TRBV27; D gene: TRBD1; J gene: TRBJ2-7
CDR3 DNA: TGCGCCAGCAGCTGGGGGACTAGCGGGTTAGGGTACAATGAGCAGTTCTTC; CDR3 protein: CASSWGTSGLGYNEQFF; clone size: NA; V gene: TRBV5-1; D gene: TRBD2; J gene: TRBJ2-1
CDR3 DNA: TGCGCCAGCAGCTCGGGACAGGGTGGTGCTGAAGCTTTCTTT; CDR3 protein: CASSSGQGGAEAFF; clone size: few; V gene: TRBV5-1; D gene: TRBD1; J gene: TRBJ1-1
CDR3 DNA: TGTGCCTGGAGGGGAGGGACAGGGAGAATGAACACTGAAGCTTTCTTT; CDR3 protein: CAWRGGTGRMNTEAFF; clone size: NA; V gene: TRBV30; D gene: TRBD1; J gene: TRBJ1-1
CDR3 DNA: TGTGCCAGCAGCGTAGGTCCGGACAGGGTCTATGATCACGAGCAGTACTTC; CDR3 protein: CASSVGPDRVYDHEQYF; clone size: NA; V gene: TRBV9; D gene: TRBD1; J gene: TRBJ2-7
CDR3 DNA: TGTGCCAGCAGCGAGACAGGGAATTCACCCCTCCACTTT; CDR3 protein: CASSETGNSPLHF; clone size: NA; V gene: TRBV6-5; D gene: TRBD1; J gene: TRBJ1-6
CDR3 DNA: TGTGCCAGCAGTATAGCGGGGGCCTACGAGCAGTACTTC; CDR3 protein: CASSIAGAYEQYF; clone size: few; V gene: TRBV2; D gene: TRBD2; J gene: TRBJ2-7
CDR3 DNA: TGCGCCAGCAGCCTTTTCCTGCCCCGGAGGGACAGAGGGTCCTACGGGCAGTACTTC; CDR3 protein: CASSLFLPRRDRGSYGQYF; clone size: NA; V gene: TRBV4-1; D gene: NA; J gene: TRBJ2-7
CDR3 DNA: TGTGCCAGCAGAGGACAGACAACTAATGAAAAACTGTTTTTT; CDR3 protein: CASRGQTTNEKLFF; clone size: NA; V gene: TRBV25-1; D gene: NA; J gene: TRBJ1-4
CDR3 DNA: TGTGCCTGGAGGTTCTGGGACAACACAGATACGCAGTATTTT; CDR3 protein: CAWRFWDNTDTQYF; clone size: few; V gene: TRBV30; D gene: NA; J gene: TRBJ2-3
CDR3 DNA: TGTGCCAGCAGCACCCCCGGAGCCAATGAGCAGTTCTTC; CDR3 protein: CASSTPGANEQFF; clone size: NA; V gene: TRBV6-5; D gene: NA; J gene: TRBJ2-1
CDR3 DNA: TGTGCCAGCAGTTACGCCGGGGAGGGCTCCTACGAGCAGTACTTC; CDR3 protein: CASSYAGEGSYEQYF; clone size: NA; V gene: TRBV6-5; D gene: TRBD2; J gene: TRBJ2-7
CDR3 DNA: TGTGCCAGCAGCTTAGTCGGGGATGGCTACACCTTC; CDR3 protein: CASSLVGDGYTF; clone size: NA; V gene: TRBV7-2; D gene: NA; J gene: TRBJ1-2
CDR3 DNA: TGTGCCAGCAGCCCGCAGGGTGGCTATGGCTACACCTTC; CDR3 protein: CASSPQGGYGYTF; clone size: once; V gene: TRBV7-2; D gene: NA; J gene: TRBJ1-2
CDR3 DNA: TGCAGCGTTTCGACAGGGTCCTCTGGAAACACCATATATTTT; CDR3 protein: CSVSTGSSGNTIYF; clone size: few; V gene: TRBV29-1; D gene: TRBD1; J gene: TRBJ1-3
CDR3 DNA: TGCGCCAGCAGCTTGTCTCCGGGACAGGGTGACTATGGCTACACCTTC; CDR3 protein: CASSLSPGQGDYGYTF; clone size: NA; V gene: TRBV5-1; D gene: TRBD1; J gene: TRBJ1-2
CDR3 DNA: TGTGCCAGCAGTGCTCTAGCAGGCGAGCAGTTCTTC; CDR3 protein: CASSALAGEQFF; clone size: few; V gene: TRBV25-1; D gene: NA; J gene: TRBJ2-1
CDR3 DNA: TGTGCCAGCAGTGAGTCCAGGGGCTCTGGCTACACCTTC; CDR3 protein: CASSESRGSGYTF; clone size: NA; V gene: TRBV2; D gene: NA; J gene: TRBJ1-2
CDR3 DNA: TGTGCCAGCTCACCACGGGACAGGGGGCTTTCACCAGAAAAACTGTTTTTT; CDR3 protein: CASSPRDRGLSPEKLFF; clone size: NA; V gene: TRBV18; D gene: TRBD1; J gene: TRBJ1-4
CDR3 DNA: TGTGCCAGCAGATACCAGCGGGGTGGCTCCTACGAGCAGTACTTC; CDR3 protein: CASRYQRGGSYEQYF; clone size: NA; V gene: TRBV2; D gene: TRBD2; J gene: TRBJ2-7
CDR3 DNA: TGTGCCAGCAGCTTGGGGAGCGGGAGTACCACAGATACGCAGTATTTT; CDR3 protein: CASSLGSGSTTDTQYF; clone size: NA; V gene: TRBV5-5; D gene: TRBD2; J gene: TRBJ2-3
CDR3 DNA: TGTGCCAGTAGTATCTCGGCGGGAGGGCCGGACACCGGGGAGCTGTTTTTT; CDR3 protein: CASSISAGGPDTGELFF; clone size: NA; V gene: TRBV19; D gene: TRBD2; J gene: TRBJ2-2
CDR3 DNA: TGTGCCAGCTCACCGGACAGGCAAGAGACCCAGTACTTC; CDR3 protein: CASSPDRQETQYF; clone size: NA; V gene: TRBV18; D gene: TRBD1; J gene: TRBJ2-5
CDR3 DNA: TGTGCCAGCAGTTTAAATCCCGCGGAGCAGTACTTC; CDR3 protein: CASSLNPAEQYF; clone size: NA; V gene: TRBV28; D gene: NA; J gene: TRBJ2-7
CDR3 DNA: TGTGCCTGGAGTCGGAGGGTTGAGCAGTTCTTC; CDR3 protein: CAWSRRVEQFF; clone size: NA; V gene: TRBV30; D gene: NA; J gene: TRBJ2-1
CDR3 DNA: TGTGCCAGCAGCTTGGTGACAGAGAACTATGGCTACACCTTC; CDR3 protein: CASSLVTENYGYTF; clone size: NA; V gene: TRBV5-6; D gene: NA; J gene: TRBJ1-2